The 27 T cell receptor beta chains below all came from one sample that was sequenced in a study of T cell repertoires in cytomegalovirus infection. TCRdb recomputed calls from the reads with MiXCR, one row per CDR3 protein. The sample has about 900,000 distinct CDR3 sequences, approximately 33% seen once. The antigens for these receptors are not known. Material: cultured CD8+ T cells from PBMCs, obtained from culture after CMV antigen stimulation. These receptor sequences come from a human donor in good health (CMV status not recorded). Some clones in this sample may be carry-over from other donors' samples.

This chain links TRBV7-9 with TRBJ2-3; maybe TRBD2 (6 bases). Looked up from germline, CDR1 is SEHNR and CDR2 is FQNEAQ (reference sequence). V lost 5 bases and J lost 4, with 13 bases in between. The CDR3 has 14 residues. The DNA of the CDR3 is TGTGCCAGCAGCCCCCAAAGGGAGGCAGATACGCAGTATTTT. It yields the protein CASSPQREADTQYF.

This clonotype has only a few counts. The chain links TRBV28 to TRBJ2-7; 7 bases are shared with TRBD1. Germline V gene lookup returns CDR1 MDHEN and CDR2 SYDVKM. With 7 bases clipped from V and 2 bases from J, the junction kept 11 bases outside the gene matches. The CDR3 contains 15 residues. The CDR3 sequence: CASTSPGTAPYEQYV. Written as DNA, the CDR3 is TGTGCCAGCACCTCTCCTGGGACAGCTCCCTACGAGCAGTACGTC.

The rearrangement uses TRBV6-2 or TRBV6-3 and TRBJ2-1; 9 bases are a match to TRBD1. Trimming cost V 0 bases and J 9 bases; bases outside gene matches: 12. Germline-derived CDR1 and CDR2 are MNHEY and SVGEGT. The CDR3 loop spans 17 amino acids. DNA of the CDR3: TGTGCCAGCAGTTACTCGACAAAGGGACAGGGTTTGTTTGAGCAGTTCTTC. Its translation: CASSYSTKGQGLFEQFF.

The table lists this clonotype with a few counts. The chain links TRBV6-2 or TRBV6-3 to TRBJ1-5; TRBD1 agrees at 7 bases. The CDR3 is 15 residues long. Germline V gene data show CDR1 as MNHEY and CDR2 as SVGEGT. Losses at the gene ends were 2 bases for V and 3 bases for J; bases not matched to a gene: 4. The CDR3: CASSYRTGYNQPQHF. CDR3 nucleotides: TGTGCCAGCAGTTACAGGACAGGATACAATCAGCCCCAGCATTTT.

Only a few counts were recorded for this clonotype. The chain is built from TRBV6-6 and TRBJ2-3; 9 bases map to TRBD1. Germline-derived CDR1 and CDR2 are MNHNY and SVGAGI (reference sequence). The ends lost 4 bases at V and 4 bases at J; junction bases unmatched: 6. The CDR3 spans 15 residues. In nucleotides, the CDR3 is TGTGCCAGCAGTTGGACAGGGGCCCCATCAGATACGCAGTATTTT. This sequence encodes CASSWTGAPSDTQYF.

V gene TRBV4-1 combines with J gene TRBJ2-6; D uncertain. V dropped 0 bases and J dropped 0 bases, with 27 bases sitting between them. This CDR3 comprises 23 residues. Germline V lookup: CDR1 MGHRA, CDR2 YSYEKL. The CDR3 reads CASSQDFRLVDVHRPSGANVLTF. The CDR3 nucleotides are TGCGCCAGCAGCCAAGATTTTCGACTCGTCGACGTTCATCGACCCTCTGGGGCCAACGTCCTGACTTTC.

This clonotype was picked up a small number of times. DNA of the CDR3: TGTGCCAGCAGCTTTATACAGCGACTTGCGAACACCGGGGAGCTGTTTTTT. Residues: CASSFIQRLANTGELFF. This chain links TRBV7-9 with TRBJ2-2; no clear D. The V gene lost 3 bases and the J gene lost 0 bases, with 14 bases spanning the gap. CDR1 is SEHNR and CDR2 is FQNEAQ in the germline V gene (reference sequence). The CDR3 is made up of 17 amino acids. Full variable domain (remainder filled in from reference TRBV7-9 and TRBJ2-2): DTGVSQNPRHKITKRGQNVTFRCDPISEHNRLYWYRQTLGQGPEFLTYFQNEAQLEKSRLLSDRFSAERPKGSFSTLEIQRTEQGDSAMYLCASSFIQRLANTGELFFGEGSRLTVL.

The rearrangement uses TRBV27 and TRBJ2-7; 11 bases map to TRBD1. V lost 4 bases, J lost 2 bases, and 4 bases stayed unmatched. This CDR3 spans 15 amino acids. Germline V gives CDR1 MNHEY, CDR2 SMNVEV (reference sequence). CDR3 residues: CASSYGTGGTYEQYF. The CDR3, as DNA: TGTGCCAGCAGTTACGGGACAGGGGGTACCTACGAGCAGTACTTC.

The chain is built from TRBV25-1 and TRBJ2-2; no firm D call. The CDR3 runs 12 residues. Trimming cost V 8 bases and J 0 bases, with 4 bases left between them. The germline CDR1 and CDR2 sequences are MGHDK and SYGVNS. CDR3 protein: CASHTNTGELFF. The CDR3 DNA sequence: TGTGCCAGCCATACGAACACCGGGGAGCTGTTTTTT. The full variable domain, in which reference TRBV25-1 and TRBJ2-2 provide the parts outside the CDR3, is EADIYQTPRYLVIGTGKKITLECSQTMGHDKMYWYQQDPGMELHLIHYSYGVNSTEKGDLSSESTVSRIRTEHFPLTLESARPSHTSQYLCASHTNTGELFFGEGSRLTVL.

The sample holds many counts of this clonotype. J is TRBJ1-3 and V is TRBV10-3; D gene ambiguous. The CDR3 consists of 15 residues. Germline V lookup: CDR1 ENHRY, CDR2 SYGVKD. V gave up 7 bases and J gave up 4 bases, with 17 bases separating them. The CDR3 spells CAITPPAGRGNTIYF. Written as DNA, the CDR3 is TGTGCCATCACCCCACCGGCCGGGCGGGGAAACACCATATATTTT.

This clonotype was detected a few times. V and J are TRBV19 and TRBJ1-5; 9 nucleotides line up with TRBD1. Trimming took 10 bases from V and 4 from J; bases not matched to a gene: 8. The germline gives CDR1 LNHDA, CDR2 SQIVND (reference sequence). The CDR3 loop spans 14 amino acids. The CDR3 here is CATADRGVNQPQHF. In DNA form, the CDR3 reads TGTGCCACCGCTGACAGGGGGGTTAATCAGCCCCAGCATTTT.

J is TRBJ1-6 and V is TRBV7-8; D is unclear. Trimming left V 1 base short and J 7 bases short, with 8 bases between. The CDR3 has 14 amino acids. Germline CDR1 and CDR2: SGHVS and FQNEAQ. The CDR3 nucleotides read TGTGCCAGCAGCTTAGACGGGGTAAATTCACCCCTCCACTTT. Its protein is CASSLDGVNSPLHF.

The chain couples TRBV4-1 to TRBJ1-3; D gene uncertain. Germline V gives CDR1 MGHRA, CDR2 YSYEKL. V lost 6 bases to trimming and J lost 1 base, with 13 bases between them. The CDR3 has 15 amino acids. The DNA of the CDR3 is TGCGCCAGCAGAGGACCAGCTTCTTCTGGAAACACCATATATTTT. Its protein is CASRGPASSGNTIYF.

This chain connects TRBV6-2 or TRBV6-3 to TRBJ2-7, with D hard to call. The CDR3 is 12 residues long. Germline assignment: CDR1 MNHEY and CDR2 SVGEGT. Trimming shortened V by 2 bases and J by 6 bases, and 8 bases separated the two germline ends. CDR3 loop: CASSYRVREQYV. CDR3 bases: TGTGCCAGCAGTTACCGGGTTCGCGAGCAGTACGTC.

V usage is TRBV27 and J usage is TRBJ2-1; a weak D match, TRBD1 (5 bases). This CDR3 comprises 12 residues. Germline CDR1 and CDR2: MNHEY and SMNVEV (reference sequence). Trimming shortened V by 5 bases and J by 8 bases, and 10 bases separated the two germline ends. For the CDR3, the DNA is TGTGCCAGCAGTCCAGGGAAGCATGAGCAGTTCTTC. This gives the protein CASSPGKHEQFF.

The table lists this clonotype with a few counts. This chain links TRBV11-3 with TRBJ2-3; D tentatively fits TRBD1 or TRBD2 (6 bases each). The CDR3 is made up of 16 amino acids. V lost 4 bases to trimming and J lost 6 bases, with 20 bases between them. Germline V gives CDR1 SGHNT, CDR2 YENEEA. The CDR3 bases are TGTGCCAGCAGCTCCTATAGCGGCCTTGACAGGGATACGCAGTATTTT. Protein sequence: CASSSYSGLDRDTQYF.

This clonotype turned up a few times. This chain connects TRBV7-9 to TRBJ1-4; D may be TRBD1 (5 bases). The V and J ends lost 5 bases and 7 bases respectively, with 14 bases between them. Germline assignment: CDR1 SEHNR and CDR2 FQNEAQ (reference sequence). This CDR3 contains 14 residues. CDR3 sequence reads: CASSKTGTGEKLFF. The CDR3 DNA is TGTGCCAGCAGCAAAACCGGGACGGGTGAAAAACTGTTTTTT.

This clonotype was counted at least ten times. CDR3 sequence (DNA): TGTGCCAGCAGCTCGCCCGGGACAGGGAACACTGAAGCTTTCTTT. Protein sequence: CASSSPGTGNTEAFF. The rearrangement uses TRBV7-6 and TRBJ1-1, with 8 bases lining up with TRBD1. After removal of 4 bases from V and 1 base from J, the junction contained 5 bases not matched to a gene. This CDR3 comprises 15 residues. Germline values: CDR1 SGHVS, CDR2 FNYEAQ.

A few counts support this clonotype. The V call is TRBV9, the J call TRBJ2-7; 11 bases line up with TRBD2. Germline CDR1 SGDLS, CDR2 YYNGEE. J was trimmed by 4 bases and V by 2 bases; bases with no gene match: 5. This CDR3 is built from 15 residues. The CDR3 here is CASSVSGGASYEQYF. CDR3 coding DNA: TGTGCCAGCAGCGTTAGCGGGGGGGCTTCTTACGAGCAGTACTTC.

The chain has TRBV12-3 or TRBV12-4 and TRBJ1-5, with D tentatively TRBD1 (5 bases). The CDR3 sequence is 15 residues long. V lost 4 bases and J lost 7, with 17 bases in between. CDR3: CASSSGRLDIQPQHF. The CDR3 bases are TGTGCCAGCAGTTCGGGAAGGTTGGACATCCAGCCCCAGCATTTT.

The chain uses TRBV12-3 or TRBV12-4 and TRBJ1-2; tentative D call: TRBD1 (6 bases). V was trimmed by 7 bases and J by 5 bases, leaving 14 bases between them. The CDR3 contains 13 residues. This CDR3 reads CASNSPGAYGYTF. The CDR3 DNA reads TGTGCCAGCAACTCCCCAGGGGCTTATGGCTACACCTTC.

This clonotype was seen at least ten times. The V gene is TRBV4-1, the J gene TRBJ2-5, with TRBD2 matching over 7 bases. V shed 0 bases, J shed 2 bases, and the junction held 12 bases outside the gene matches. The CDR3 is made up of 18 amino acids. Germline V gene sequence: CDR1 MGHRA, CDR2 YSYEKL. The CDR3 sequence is CASSQEIGDYSFQETQYF. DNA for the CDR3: TGCGCCAGCAGCCAAGAAATCGGGGACTATTCGTTTCAAGAGACCCAGTACTTC.

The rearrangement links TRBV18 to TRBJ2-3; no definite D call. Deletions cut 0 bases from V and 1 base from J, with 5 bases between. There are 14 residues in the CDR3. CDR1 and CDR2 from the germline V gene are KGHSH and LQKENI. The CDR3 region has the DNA TGTGCCAGCTCACCACCGCTACGCACAGATACGCAGTATTTT. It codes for CASSPPLRTDTQYF.

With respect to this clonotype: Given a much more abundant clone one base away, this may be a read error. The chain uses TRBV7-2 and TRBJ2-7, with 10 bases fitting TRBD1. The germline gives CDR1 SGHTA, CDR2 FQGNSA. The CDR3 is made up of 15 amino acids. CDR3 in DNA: TGTGCCAACAGCTCCTGGACAGGGGGTTCCTACGAGCAGTACTTC. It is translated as CANSSWTGGSYEQYF.

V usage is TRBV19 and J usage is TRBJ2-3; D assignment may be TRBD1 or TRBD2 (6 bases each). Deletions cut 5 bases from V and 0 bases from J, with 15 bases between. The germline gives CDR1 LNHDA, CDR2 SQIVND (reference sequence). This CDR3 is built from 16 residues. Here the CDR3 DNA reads TGTGCCAGTAGTCCCCTGGAGGGGGGTAGCACAGATACGCAGTATTTT. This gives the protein CASSPLEGGSTDTQYF.

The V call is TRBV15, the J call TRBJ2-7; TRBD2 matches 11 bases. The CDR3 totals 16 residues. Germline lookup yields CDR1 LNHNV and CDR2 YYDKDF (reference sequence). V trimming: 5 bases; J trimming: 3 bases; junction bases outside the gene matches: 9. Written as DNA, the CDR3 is TGTGCCACCAGCTCTCGACTAGCGGGGAAACTCTACGAGCAGTACGTC. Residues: CATSSRLAGKLYEQYV.

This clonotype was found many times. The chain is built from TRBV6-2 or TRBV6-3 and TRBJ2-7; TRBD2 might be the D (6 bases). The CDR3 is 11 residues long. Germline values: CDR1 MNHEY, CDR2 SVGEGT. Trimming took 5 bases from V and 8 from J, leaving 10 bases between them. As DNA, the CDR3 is TGTGCCAGCAGTGACGGGGGTAAGCAGTACGTC. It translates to CASSDGGKQYV.